The T cell receptor (beta chain) described here comes from a study of Ad26.COV2.S vaccination and SARS-CoV-2 variants. The ends lost 5 bases at V and 6 bases at J; junction bases unmatched: 11. Germline CDR1 reads SGHRS; CDR2 reads YFSETQ. The CDR3 sequence is 15 residues long. Profiling relied on immunoSEQ multiplex PCR, and the TCRdb table lists in-frame clones only, not all of them. This sample has roughly 320,000 clones, with about nine tenths found just once. Treatment in this sample: some 19 received Ad26.COV2.S at low or high dose, single or two shots; 5 received placebo; per-sample allocation not given. Following the first vaccine or placebo injection, samples were taken on day 63.

Sequenced material: peripheral blood, taken in a trial of Ad26.COV2.S vaccine versus placebo. This chain connects TRBV5-1 to TRBJ2-7; TRBD2 matches at 10 bases. The sequence was collected from a person aged 18-60 years who received the Ad26.COV2.S COVID-19 vaccine or a placebo. As DNA, the CDR3 is TGCGCCAGCAGTCGTACGACGGGACTAGCGTTCGAGCAGTACTTC. Its protein is CASSRTTGLAFEQYF.